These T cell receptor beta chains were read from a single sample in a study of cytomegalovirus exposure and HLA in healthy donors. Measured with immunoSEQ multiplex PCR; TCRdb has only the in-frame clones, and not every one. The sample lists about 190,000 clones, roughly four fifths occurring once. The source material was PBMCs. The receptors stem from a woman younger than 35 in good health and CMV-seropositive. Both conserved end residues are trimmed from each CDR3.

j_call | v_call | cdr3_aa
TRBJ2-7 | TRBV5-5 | ASSLTGTVSYEQY
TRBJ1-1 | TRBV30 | AWRIQGAGEAF
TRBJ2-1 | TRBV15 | ATGGGSSYNEQF
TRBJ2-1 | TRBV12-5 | ASGLFRDTSYNEQF
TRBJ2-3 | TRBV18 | ASSPRNAGQGTTDTQY
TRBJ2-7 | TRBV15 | ATSSGQGNEQY
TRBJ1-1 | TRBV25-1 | ASRLGGTEAF
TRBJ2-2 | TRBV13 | ASTISGRGNTGELF
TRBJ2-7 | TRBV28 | ASSLSPGGGGPPYEQY
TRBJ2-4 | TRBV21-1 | ASSPWRRGGASIQY
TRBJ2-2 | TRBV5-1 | ASSLSGDPGELF
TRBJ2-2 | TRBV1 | TSSPGTSNTGELF
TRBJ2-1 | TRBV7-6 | ASSQGLYNEQF
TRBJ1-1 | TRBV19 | ASRGENMNTEAF
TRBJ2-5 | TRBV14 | ASSQDRGWETQY
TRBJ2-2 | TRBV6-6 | ASRLSGGVDGELF
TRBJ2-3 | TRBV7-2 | ASSLYTDTQY
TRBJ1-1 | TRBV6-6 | ASRGTANTEAF
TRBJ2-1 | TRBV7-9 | ASSLGALNEQF
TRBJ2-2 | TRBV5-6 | ASSLNPQVAIAGELF
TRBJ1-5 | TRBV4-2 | ASSQDTGGFNQPQH
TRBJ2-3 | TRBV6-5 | ASSKPGLDTDTQY
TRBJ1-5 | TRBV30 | AWNLAGLGNQPQH
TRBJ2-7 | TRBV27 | ASSFRQGRLRSYEQY
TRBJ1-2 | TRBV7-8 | ASSRQGGMVNYGYT
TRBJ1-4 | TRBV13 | ASSLSMEKSDEKLF
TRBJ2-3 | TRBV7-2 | ASSPLAGAGTDTQY
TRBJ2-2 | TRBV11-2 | ASSFYRGVRTGELF
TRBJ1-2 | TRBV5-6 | ASSPVPKPQRGYT
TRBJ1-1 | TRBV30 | AWNPTPNTEAF
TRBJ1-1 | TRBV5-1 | ASSLGLGTEAF
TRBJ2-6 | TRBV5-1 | ASSSYRGSGANVLT
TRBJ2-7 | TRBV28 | ASTGQPVHEQY
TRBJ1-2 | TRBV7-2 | ASSLAQGGNYGYT
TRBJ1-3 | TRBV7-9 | ASSFRGNTIY
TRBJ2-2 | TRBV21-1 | ASRDRTGELF
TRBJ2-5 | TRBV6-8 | ASSYSTSGGQETQY
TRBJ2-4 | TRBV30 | AWSQRGVGNIQY
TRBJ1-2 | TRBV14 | ASSQVPYGYT
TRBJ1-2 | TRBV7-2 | ASSPWRRQGLGYT
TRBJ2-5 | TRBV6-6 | ASSYSEEWETQY
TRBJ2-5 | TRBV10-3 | AISEERETQY
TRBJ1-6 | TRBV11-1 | ASSSTGVNSPLH
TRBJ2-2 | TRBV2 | ASRKLAGDTGELF
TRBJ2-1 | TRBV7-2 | ASSRMGLAGGEQF
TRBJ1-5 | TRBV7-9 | ASSPAGGYNQPQH
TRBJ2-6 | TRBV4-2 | ASSQNYRDSGANVLT
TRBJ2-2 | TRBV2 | ASSDGRGVGELF
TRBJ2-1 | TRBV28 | ASTPGDSYNEQF
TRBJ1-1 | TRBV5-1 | ASSVTRGSGNTEAF
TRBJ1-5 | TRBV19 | ASSISGGRQPQH
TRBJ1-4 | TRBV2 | ASSQQGAGEKLF
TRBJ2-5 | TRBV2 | ASVNRGQTQY
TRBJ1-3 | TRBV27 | ASSLTGGSLSGNTIY